The rows below give T cell receptor beta chains drawn from one sample of a study of blood T cell repertoires in COVID-19. Generated by immunoSEQ multiplex PCR, the TCRdb table keeps only in-frame clones and is missing some. Of fewer than 400,000 clones listed, about 87% were seen once; the top ten hold roughly 9.4%. The sample was PBMCs or T cells enriched from blood (not recorded which). The receptors were gathered from a woman in her forties or fifties who had recovered from COVID-19. CDR3s include the opening cysteine and the closing phenylalanine or tryptophan. The D gene is left open where the match is weak. Clone size is shown for a subset of rows, as once, few, many or a class of expanded clone.

V: TRBV5-1; size: .; J: TRBJ2-1; D: TRBD2; DNA: TGCGCCAGCAGCCGGGGACTAGCGGGGGGTAGCTCCTACAATGAGCAGTTCTTC; CDR3: CASSRGLAGGSSYNEQFF
V: TRBV28; size: .; J: TRBJ2-7; D: TRBD1; DNA: TGTGCCAGCACCATGACAGGGTGGTACGAGCAGTACTTC; CDR3: CASTMTGWYEQYF
V: TRBV6-5; size: .; J: TRBJ1-3; D: TRBD1; DNA: TGTGCCAGCGCGACAGGGCCTGGAAACACCATATATTTT; CDR3: CASATGPGNTIYF
V: TRBV27; size: .; J: TRBJ2-5; D: TRBD2; DNA: TGTGCCAGCAGTTTACTCGGGACTAGCGGGGCAGAGACCCAGTACTTC; CDR3: CASSLLGTSGAETQYF
V: TRBV30; size: many; J: TRBJ1-6; D: .; DNA: TGTGCCTGGACAGGGGTATTAGGATATAATTCACCCCTCCACTTT; CDR3: CAWTGVLGYNSPLHF
V: TRBV19; size: .; J: TRBJ1-1; D: TRBD1; DNA: TGTGCCAGTAGTCCCCCAAGCAGGGGGCCCACTGAAGCTTTCTTT; CDR3: CASSPPSRGPTEAFF
V: TRBV19; size: .; J: TRBJ2-4; D: .; DNA: TGTGCCACCAGGTCCGACCTAGCCAAAAACATTCAGTACTTC; CDR3: CATRSDLAKNIQYF
V: TRBV30; size: .; J: TRBJ1-5; D: .; DNA: TGTGCCTGGAGTGGCGGAAACTTACCGTCGGCGCCCCAGCATTTT; CDR3: CAWSGGNLPSAPQHF
V: TRBV7-2; size: .; J: TRBJ1-1; D: .; DNA: TGTGCCAGCAGCTCCGGACGGGGGGGAACTGAAGCTTTCTTT; CDR3: CASSSGRGGTEAFF
V: TRBV18; size: .; J: TRBJ2-4; D: .; DNA: TGTGCCAGCTCACCATCGGGCAAAAACATTCAGTACTTC; CDR3: CASSPSGKNIQYF
V: TRBV29-1; size: .; J: TRBJ1-1; D: .; DNA: TGCAGCGCCAAGACGACAAGATACACTGAAGCTTTCTTT; CDR3: CSAKTTRYTEAFF